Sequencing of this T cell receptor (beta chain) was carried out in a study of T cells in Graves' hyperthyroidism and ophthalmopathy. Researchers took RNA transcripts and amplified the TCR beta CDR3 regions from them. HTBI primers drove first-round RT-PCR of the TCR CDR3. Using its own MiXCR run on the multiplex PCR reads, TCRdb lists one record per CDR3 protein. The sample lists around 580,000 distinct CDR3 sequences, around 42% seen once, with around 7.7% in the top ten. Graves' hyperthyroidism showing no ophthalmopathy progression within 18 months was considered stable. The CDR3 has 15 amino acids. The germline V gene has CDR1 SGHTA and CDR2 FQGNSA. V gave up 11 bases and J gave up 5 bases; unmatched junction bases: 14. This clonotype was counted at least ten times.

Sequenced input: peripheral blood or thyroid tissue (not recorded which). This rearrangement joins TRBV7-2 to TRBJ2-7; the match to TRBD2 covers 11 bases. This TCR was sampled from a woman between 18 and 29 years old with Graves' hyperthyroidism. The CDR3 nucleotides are TGTGCCTCGACGCGGGTGACTAGCGGGGTAGACGAGCAGTACTTC. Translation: CASTRVTSGVDEQYF.